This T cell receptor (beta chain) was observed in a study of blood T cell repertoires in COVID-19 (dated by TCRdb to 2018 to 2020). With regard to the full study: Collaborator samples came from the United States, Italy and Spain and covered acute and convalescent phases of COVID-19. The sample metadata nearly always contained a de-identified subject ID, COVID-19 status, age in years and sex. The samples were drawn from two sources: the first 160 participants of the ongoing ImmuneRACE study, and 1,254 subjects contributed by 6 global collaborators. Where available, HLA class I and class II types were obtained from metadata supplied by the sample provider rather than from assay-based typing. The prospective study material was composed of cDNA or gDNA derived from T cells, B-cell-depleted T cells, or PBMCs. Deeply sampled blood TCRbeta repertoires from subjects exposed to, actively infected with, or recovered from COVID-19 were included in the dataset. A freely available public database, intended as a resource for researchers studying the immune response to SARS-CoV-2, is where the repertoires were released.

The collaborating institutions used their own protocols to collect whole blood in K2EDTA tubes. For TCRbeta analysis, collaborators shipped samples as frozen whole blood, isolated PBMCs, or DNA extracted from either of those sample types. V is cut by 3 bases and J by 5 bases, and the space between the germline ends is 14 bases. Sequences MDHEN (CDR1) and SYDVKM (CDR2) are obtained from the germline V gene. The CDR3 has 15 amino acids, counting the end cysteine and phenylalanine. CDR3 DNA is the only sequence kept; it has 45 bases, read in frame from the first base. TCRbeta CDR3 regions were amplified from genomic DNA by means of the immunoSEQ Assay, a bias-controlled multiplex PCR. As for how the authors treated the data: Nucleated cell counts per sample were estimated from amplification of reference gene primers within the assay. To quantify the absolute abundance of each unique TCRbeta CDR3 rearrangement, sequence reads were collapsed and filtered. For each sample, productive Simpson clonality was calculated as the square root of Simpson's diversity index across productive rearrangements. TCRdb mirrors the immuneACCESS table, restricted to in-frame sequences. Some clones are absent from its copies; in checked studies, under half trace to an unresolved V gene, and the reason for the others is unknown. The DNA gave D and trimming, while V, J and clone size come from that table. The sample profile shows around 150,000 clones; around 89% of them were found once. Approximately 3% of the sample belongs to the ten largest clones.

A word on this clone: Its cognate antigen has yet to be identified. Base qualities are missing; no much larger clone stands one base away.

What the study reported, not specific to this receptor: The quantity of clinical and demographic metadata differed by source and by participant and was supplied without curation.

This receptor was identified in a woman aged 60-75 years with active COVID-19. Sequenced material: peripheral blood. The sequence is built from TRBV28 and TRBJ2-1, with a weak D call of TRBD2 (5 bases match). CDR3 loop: CASSFRDSGNNEQFF. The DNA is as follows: TGTGCCAGCAGTTTCCGGGATTCAGGAAACAATGAGCAGTTCTTC.